This T cell receptor (beta chain) was obtained from a study of cytomegalovirus exposure and HLA in healthy donors. Broader study findings: TRBV6-2, TRBV6-3 and some other V segments were unresolvable in 87-base-pair reads.

Per germline, CDR1 MNHEY and CDR2 SMNVEV (reference sequence). This CDR3 is 13 amino acids long. Worth noting for this clone: What it recognizes is unknown.

PCR primers comprised 60 Vbeta and 13 Jbeta primers. Data came from immunoSEQ multiplex PCR; TCRdb stores just in-frame clones and leaves some out. The sample has some 150,000 clones, around 83% seen once; the top ten hold approximately 8.1%. The specimen was PBMCs. This receptor was obtained from a woman aged 45-65 years in good health and CMV-seropositive. This chain uses TRBV27 with TRBJ2-5; D remains ambiguous. The J call may be incorrect, as the DNA end agrees better with TRBJ2-7. CDR3 nucleotide sequence: TGTGCCAGCAGTTTTATCCAGAACTACGAGCAGTACTTC. As protein: CASSFIQNYEQYF.